The present entry profiles one T cell receptor beta chain with its context. Its antigen remains unknown. The data were obtained in a study of shared clonotypes between healthy human individuals. In the study overall: Contributing individuals were a couple of females and three males aged 18 to 49. Study observations and caveats: In a few donors, around 5.5% of naive CD4 clonotypes appeared in common.

Naive-designated CD8 cells lacked CD45RO, were positively enriched for CCR7, and omitted terminally differentiated effector memory CD45RA+ cells. Germline CDR1 and CDR2: SEHNR and FQNEAQ (reference sequence). This CDR3 has 14 amino acids. Trimming stripped 0 bases from V and 4 bases from J, with 10 bases between. Data came from immunoSEQ multiplex PCR; TCRdb stores just in-frame clones and leaves some out. The repertoire holds millions of clones, about 94% seen once, with 0.9% to 1.3% in the top ten. The chain uses TRBV7-9 and TRBJ2-7; possible D gene TRBD1, 5 bases. Sequenced input: naive CD8+ T cells sorted from blood. The TCR comes from a man aged 18 to 30 in good health. In nucleotides, the CDR3 is TGTGCCAGCAGCTTAGCGGCAGGGCTTTACGAGCAGTACTTC. Encoded protein: CASSLAAGLYEQYF.